This T cell receptor (beta chain) derives from a study of blood T cell repertoires in COVID-19 (dated by TCRdb to the early 2020s). In the study overall: Collaborator samples came from the United States, Italy and Spain and covered acute and convalescent phases of COVID-19. The material from the prospective study consisted of cDNA or gDNA derived from T cells, B-cell-depleted T cells, or PBMCs. Samples were obtained from the ongoing ImmuneRACE study (first 160 participants) and from over 1,000 subjects provided by 6 global collaborators. The dataset comprised deeply sampled blood TCRbeta repertoires from subjects exposed to, actively infected with, or recovered from COVID-19. Where available, HLA class I and class II types were obtained from metadata supplied by the sample provider rather than from assay-based typing. The repertoires were made available in a free public database intended to serve as a resource for research on the immune response to SARS-CoV-2. A de-identified subject ID, COVID-19 status, age in years and sex were almost always included in the sample metadata. Study-level results and caveats: How much clinical and demographic metadata was included differed by source and by participant, and the metadata was provided uncurated.

The immunoSEQ Assay, a bias-controlled multiplex PCR, was used to amplify TCRbeta CDR3 regions from genomic DNA. The published analysis was carried out like this. Within the assay, amplification of reference gene primers was used to estimate how many nucleated cells each sample contained. To quantify the absolute abundance of each unique TCRbeta CDR3 rearrangement, sequence reads were collapsed and filtered. Productive Simpson clonality was computed per sample as the square root of Simpson's diversity index over productive rearrangements. The source is immuneACCESS, and TCRdb retained only in-frame sequences with V and J called. Part of the clones is not carried over; for the studies checked, unresolved V genes explain less than half of this, and the remainder is unexplained. That table supplies the V and J calls and clone size; D and trimming were determined from the DNA. The sample records 90,000 to 100,000 clones, 86% of which are singletons. The ten biggest clones cover about 9.3% of the sample.

Trimming at the junction amounts to 6 bases on V and 2 bases on J, and the germline ends lie 11 bases apart. The germline V gene sets CDR1 to SGHNT and CDR2 to YENEEA. Measured from the cysteine to the phenylalanine, the CDR3 is 15 residues long. The only DNA kept is the CDR3, 45 bases in frame from the first base. Collaborating institutions collected whole blood in K2EDTA tubes following their own protocols. For TCRbeta analysis, collaborators shipped samples in one of three forms: frozen whole blood, isolated PBMCs, or DNA extracted from either of those sample types. Of note for this clone: No cognate antigen has been identified for it. No qualities accompany the bases; no much larger clone lies one base away.

This receptor chain uses TRBV11-3 and TRBJ2-6, with TRBD1 as a weak D call on 5 bases. The sequence was collected from a man in his fifties with acute or convalescent COVID-19. Sequencing was done on a sample of peripheral blood. This receptor carries the CDR3 CASSLRGTGANVLTF. The nucleotides read TGTGCCAGCAGTTTAAGGGGAACTGGGGCCAACGTCCTGACTTTC.